This T cell receptor beta chain comes out of a study of T cells in Graves' hyperthyroidism and ophthalmopathy. There are many counts of this clonotype. Its cognate antigen is unknown. CDR1 and CDR2 (germline): KGHSH, LQKENI. This CDR3 is built from 14 residues. Trimming shortened V by 3 bases and J by 2 bases, and 8 bases separated the two germline ends. Template material for amplifying TCR beta CDR3 regions consisted of RNA transcripts. HTBI primers were used for first-round RT-PCR of the TCR CDR3. TCRdb passed the multiplex PCR reads through MiXCR, listing each CDR3 protein once. The sample consists of a few hundred thousand distinct CDR3 sequences, approximately 14% of them appearing once. Study outcomes and limitations: Ophthalmopathy was separated from stable hyperthyroidism by a 13 V-J model.

Isolation of PBMCs was performed on 9.5 to 10 ml fresh peripheral blood. Sequencing was carried out using blood. The chain has TRBV18 and TRBJ2-1, with D possibly being TRBD2 (5 bases). The sequence came from a woman aged 30 to 39 with Graves' hyperthyroidism. The CDR3: CASSPGVPYNEQFF. The CDR3 DNA sequence: TGTGCCAGCTCACCGGGAGTGCCCTACAATGAGCAGTTCTTC.